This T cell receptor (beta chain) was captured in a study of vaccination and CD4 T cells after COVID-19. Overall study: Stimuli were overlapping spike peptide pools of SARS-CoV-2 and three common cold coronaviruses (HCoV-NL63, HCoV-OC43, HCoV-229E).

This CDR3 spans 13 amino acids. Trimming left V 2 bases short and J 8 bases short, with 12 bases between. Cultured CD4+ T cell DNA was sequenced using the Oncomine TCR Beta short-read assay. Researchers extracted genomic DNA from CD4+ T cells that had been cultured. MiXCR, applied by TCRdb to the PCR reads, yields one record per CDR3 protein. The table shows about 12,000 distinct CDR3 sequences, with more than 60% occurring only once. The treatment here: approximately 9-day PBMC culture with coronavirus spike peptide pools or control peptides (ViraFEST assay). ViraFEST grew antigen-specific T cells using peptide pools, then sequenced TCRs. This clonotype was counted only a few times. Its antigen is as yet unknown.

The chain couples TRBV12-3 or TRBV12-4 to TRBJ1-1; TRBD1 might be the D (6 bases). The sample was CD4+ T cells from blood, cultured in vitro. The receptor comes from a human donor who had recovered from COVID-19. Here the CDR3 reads CASSLMGAGEAFF. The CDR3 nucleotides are TGTGCCAGCAGTTTAATGGGGGCCGGCGAAGCTTTCTTT.